Listed below are T cell receptor beta chains from one sample, sequenced in a study of OX40 agonist ivuxolimab in advanced cancers. Method: immunoSEQ multiplex PCR; TCRdb's copy keeps in-frame clones and lacks some. This sample has around 15,000 clones, with around 88% found just once. Sequenced here: CD4+ or CD8+ T cells sorted from blood, sampled in a trial of the OX40 agonist ivuxolimab. All receptors derive from an adult with an advanced solid tumor such as melanoma, head and neck, liver or kidney cancer. The CDR3 runs from the conserved cysteine through the conserved F or W. Fields, in order: V gene, J gene, CDR3 protein.

V: TRBV6-6; J: TRBJ1-5; CDR3: CASSYNGLNQPQHF
V: TRBV15; J: TRBJ2-1; CDR3: CATRSPQRPSSYNEQFF
V: TRBV7-7; J: TRBJ2-2; CDR3: CASSPDRNTGELFF
V: TRBV28; J: TRBJ1-2; CDR3: CASSLWTGGGYGYTF
V: TRBV19; J: TRBJ2-7; CDR3: CASSIGGRGTYEQYF
V: TRBV6-5; J: TRBJ2-7; CDR3: CASNPGFSEQYF
V: TRBV28; J: TRBJ1-4; CDR3: CASSSGGSGEKLFF
V: TRBV6-6; J: TRBJ1-5; CDR3: CASSLRGGNNQPQHF
V: TRBV29-1; J: TRBJ2-2; CDR3: CSVRTGDNTGELFF
V: TRBV30; J: TRBJ1-2; CDR3: CAWNRGLDGYTF
V: TRBV27; J: TRBJ2-7; CDR3: CASSLYGGQREQYF
V: TRBV28; J: TRBJ2-7; CDR3: CAGDRDSSYEQYF
V: TRBV27; J: TRBJ2-7; CDR3: CASRWTASYEQYF
V: TRBV25-1; J: TRBJ2-3; CDR3: CASGSSGTQYF
V: TRBV6-1; J: TRBJ2-3; CDR3: CASGQGVLTDTQYF
V: TRBV5-4; J: TRBJ1-2; CDR3: CASSRVDSTYYGYTF
V: TRBV9; J: TRBJ1-4; CDR3: CASSVQPGGEKLFF
V: TRBV2; J: TRBJ2-1; CDR3: CASKPDPNEQFF
V: TRBV9; J: TRBJ2-5; CDR3: CASSPVPGGRETQYF
V: TRBV5-1; J: TRBJ1-1; CDR3: CASSGSGRMNTEAFF
V: TRBV10-3; J: TRBJ1-1; CDR3: CAISTTEAEAFF
V: TRBV6-9; J: TRBJ1-1; CDR3: CANPPGGLGTEAFF
V: TRBV6-5; J: TRBJ1-2; CDR3: CASSPPAGTRATF
V: TRBV18; J: TRBJ2-3; CDR3: CASSPSSTDTQYF
V: TRBV27; J: TRBJ2-5; CDR3: CASARGLGKTQETQYF
V: TRBV19; J: TRBJ2-1; CDR3: CASSNQRLYNEQFF
V: TRBV5-4; J: TRBJ2-7; CDR3: CASSLRGGREQYF
V: TRBV15; J: TRBJ1-5; CDR3: CATSSPGTGDTQPQHF
V: TRBV7-2; J: TRBJ1-5; CDR3: CASSLGSVEPQHF
V: TRBV29-1; J: TRBJ2-1; CDR3: CSTEGREGPWEQFF
V: TRBV6-5; J: TRBJ2-1; CDR3: CASSYSSGGEGEQFF
V: TRBV7-3; J: TRBJ2-2; CDR3: CASSLGNTGELFF
V: TRBV5-1; J: TRBJ2-1; CDR3: CASSLGVRTDNEQFF
V: TRBV15; J: TRBJ1-3; CDR3: CATSRELFGLGTADTIYF
V: TRBV28; J: TRBJ2-2; CDR3: CASRRARGGELFF
V: TRBV27; J: TRBJ1-1; CDR3: CASSLKTEAFF
V: TRBV5-1; J: TRBJ2-3; CDR3: CASSLRLVNLGRTDTQYF
V: TRBV28; J: TRBJ1-5; CDR3: CASSLISASNQPQHF
V: TRBV6-5; J: TRBJ1-3; CDR3: CASSYQGSFAGNTIYF
V: TRBV19; J: TRBJ1-2; CDR3: CASSVPGTGDYGYTF
V: TRBV4-1; J: TRBJ1-1; CDR3: CASSQDNPTSAEAFF
V: TRBV7-2; J: TRBJ2-2; CDR3: CASSPSLLAGVSGELFF
V: TRBV19; J: TRBJ1-5; CDR3: CASSPPDSGPLNQPQHF
V: TRBV7-9; J: TRBJ1-1; CDR3: CASSQEGVGTEAFF
V: TRBV7-2; J: TRBJ2-5; CDR3: CASRSGGGETQYF
V: TRBV11-2; J: TRBJ1-1; CDR3: CASSGPWTNTEAFF
V: TRBV29-1; J: TRBJ1-1; CDR3: CSVSGTGTEAFF
V: TRBV28; J: TRBJ1-1; CDR3: CASSPGIGLTEAFF
V: TRBV25-1; J: TRBJ1-1; CDR3: CASCRDGEAFF
V: TRBV6-1; J: TRBJ2-3; CDR3: CASTGLTDTQYF
V: TRBV6-1; J: TRBJ2-6; CDR3: CASRGGQSGANVLTF
V: TRBV5-4; J: TRBJ2-2; CDR3: CASSLMGNGELFF
V: TRBV10-3; J: TRBJ2-7; CDR3: CAMGQGQTSSYEQYF
V: TRBV7-6; J: TRBJ2-5; CDR3: CASSRDRGETQYF